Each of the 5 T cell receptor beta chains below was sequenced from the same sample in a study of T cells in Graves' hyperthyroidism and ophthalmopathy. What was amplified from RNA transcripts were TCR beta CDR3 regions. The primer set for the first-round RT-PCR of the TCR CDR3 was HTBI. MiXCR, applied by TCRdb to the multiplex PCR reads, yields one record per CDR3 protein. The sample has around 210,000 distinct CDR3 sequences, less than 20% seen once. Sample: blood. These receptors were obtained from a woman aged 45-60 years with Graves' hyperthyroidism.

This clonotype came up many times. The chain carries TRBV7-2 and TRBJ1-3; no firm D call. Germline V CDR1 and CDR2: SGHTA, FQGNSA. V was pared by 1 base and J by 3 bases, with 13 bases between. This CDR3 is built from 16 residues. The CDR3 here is CASSLEQAAGGNTIYF. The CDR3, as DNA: TGTGCCAGCAGCTTAGAGCAGGCCGCGGGTGGAAACACCATATATTTT.

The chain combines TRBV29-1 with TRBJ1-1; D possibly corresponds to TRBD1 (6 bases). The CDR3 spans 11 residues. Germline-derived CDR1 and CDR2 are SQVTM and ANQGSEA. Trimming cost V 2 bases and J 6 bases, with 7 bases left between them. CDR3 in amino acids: CSVETGPEAFF. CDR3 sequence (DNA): TGCAGCGTTGAAACAGGGCCTGAAGCTTTCTTT.

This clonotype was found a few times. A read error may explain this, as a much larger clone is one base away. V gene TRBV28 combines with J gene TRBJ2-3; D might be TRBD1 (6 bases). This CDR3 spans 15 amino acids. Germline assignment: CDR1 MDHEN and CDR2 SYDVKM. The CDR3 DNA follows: TGTGCCAGCAGTCCACAGGGATTTAGCACAGGTACGCAGTATTTT. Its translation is CASSPQGFSTGTQYF.

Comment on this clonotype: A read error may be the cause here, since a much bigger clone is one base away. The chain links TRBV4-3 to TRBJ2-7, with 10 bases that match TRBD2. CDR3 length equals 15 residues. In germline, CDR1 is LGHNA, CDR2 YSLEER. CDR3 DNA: TGCGCCAGCAACCAACCGGGACTAGCGTCTTACGAGCAGTACTTC. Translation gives CASNQPGLASYEQYF.

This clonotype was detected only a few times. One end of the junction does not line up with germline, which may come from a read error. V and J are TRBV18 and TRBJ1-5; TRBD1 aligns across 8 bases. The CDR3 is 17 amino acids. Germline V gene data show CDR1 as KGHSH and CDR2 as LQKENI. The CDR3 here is CASSREGTGFSNQSQHF. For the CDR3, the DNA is TGTGCCAGCTCACGAGAAGGGACAGGTTTTAGCAATCAGTCCCAGCATTTT.